These T cell receptor beta chains were read from a single sample in a study of cytomegalovirus exposure and HLA in healthy donors. Only in-frame clones appear in the TCRdb table, and some are missing; sequencing was by immunoSEQ multiplex PCR. The table has 150,000 to 200,000 clones, around 81% seen once. The sequenced sample was PBMCs. All receptors derive from a man aged 40-55 years in good health and CMV-seronegative. CDR3s include the opening cysteine and the closing phenylalanine or tryptophan. The size of a clone is reported for some rows only, either as once, few or many, or as a class for expanded clones.

clone_size j_call v_call cdr3_aa
- TRBJ1-4 TRBV4-3 CASSQDLQRPDEKLFF
- TRBJ1-6 TRBV5-6 CASSSGQSLFSNSPLHF
- TRBJ1-4 TRBV7-2 CASSPQGEEKLFF
- TRBJ1-5 TRBV4-1 CASSQGQGSVGQPQHF
- TRBJ2-1 TRBV29-1 CSARAGGHNEQFF
- TRBJ1-1 TRBV19 CASREREGTEAFF
- TRBJ2-5 TRBV11-2 CASSPRTSLAGVSETQYF
- TRBJ2-3 TRBV2 CASRPQGGADTQYF
- TRBJ1-1 TRBV6-5 CASSYSRLQNTEAFF
few TRBJ2-3 TRBV5-8 CASSLGPGGSTDTQYF
- TRBJ1-2 TRBV10-3 CAAKTGEFYGYTF
- TRBJ2-1 TRBV9 CASSVDGLAGPSSYNEQFF
- TRBJ2-3 TRBV11-1 CASRFSSGRTTDTQYF
once TRBJ1-1 TRBV6-5 CASSYSRGTEAFF
- TRBJ2-2 TRBV30 CAWSASSGRYTGELFF
- TRBJ2-5 TRBV4-3 CASSQDRDRVQYF
- TRBJ2-7 TRBV29-1 CSAVLAGVAEQYF
- TRBJ2-1 TRBV15 CATSRTSGVYNEQFF
- TRBJ2-2 TRBV27 CATSLYSQTGELFF
- TRBJ2-7 TRBV6-5 CATLGSGSSYEQYF
- TRBJ1-2 TRBV5-4 CASSTGPGYTF
- TRBJ2-5 TRBV6-6 CASSRTSAETQYF
few TRBJ2-7 TRBV6-5 CASRTTGVSEQYF
- TRBJ1-1 TRBV18 CASSPQVNTEAFF
- TRBJ2-6 TRBV19 CASSTTASSGANVLTF
- TRBJ2-4 TRBV5-1 CASSPTSARTVQYF
few TRBJ2-2 TRBV19 CASSYLRGRGGDTGELFF
- TRBJ2-5 TRBV2 CASSRTGQQQETQYF
- TRBJ1-3 TRBV6-5 CASSRGQDRNTIYF
- TRBJ1-1 TRBV6-5 CASRQGLVAEAFF
- TRBJ1-2 TRBV20-1 CRGQGSYGYTF
- TRBJ1-4 TRBV27 CASSSQDRAEKLFF
- TRBJ2-1 TRBV27 CASSALSGRATNEQFF
- TRBJ1-2 TRBV7-9 CASSNPNGGDYTF
few TRBJ2-7 TRBV4-3 CASSQEKRTAYEQYF
- TRBJ2-7 TRBV29-1 CSVYSGRSEQYF
- TRBJ1-6 TRBV14 CASSRSEGSYNSPLHF
- TRBJ2-1 TRBV7-3 CASSPSGGGYNEQFF
- TRBJ1-2 TRBV7-3 CASSPGQLTYVGYTF
- TRBJ1-1 TRBV18 CASSPYEGQTTEAFF
once TRBJ2-3 TRBV4-3 CASSQDSGHTDTQYF
few TRBJ2-7 TRBV11-2 CASSLTGFEQYF
- TRBJ2-7 TRBV2 CASSKTRPSYEQYF
- TRBJ2-3 TRBV7-9 CASSLGQTGGTQYF
once TRBJ2-3 TRBV4-3 CASSQVKRGVTDTQYF
- TRBJ1-1 TRBV6-1 CASSEIRQVNTEAFF
- TRBJ2-1 TRBV4-3 CASSQAGGHNEQFF
- TRBJ1-1 TRBV5-4 CASSRDSTNTEAFF
once TRBJ2-5 TRBV6-5 CASSYSRGGGTQYF
- TRBJ2-7 TRBV5-1 CASSIWTGVGYEQYF
- TRBJ1-5 TRBV7-2 CASSPRQGWNQPQHF
- TRBJ2-2 TRBV15 CATSRGTGAGTGELFF
few TRBJ1-2 TRBV5-4 CASNIAGGRTNYGYTF
- TRBJ2-2 TRBV5-1 CASSLGRGTNTGELFF
- TRBJ2-1 TRBV27 CASSLPSFSNEQFF
- TRBJ1-1 TRBV27 CASSLRTAMNTEAFF
few TRBJ1-2 TRBV19 CASSSPDRGNYGYTF
- TRBJ2-1 TRBV9 CASSVGQGSHNEQFF